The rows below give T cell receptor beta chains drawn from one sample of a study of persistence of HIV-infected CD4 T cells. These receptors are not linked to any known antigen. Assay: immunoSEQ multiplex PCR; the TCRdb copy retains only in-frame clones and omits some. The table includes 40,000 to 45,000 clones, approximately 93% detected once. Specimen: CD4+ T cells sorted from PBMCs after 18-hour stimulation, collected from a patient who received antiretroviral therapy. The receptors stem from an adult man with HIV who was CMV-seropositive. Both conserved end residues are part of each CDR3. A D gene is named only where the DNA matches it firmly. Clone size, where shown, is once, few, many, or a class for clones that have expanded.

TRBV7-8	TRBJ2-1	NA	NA	CASSSSRGRSYNEQFF	TGTGCCAGCAGCTCAAGCAGGGGCCGCTCCTACAATGAGCAGTTCTTC
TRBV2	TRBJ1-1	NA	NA	CASRNWNTEAFF	TGTGCCAGCAGAAACTGGAACACTGAAGCTTTCTTT
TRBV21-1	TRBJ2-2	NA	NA	CASRPDRDENGELFF	TGTGCCAGCAGACCCGACAGGGACGAGAACGGGGAGCTGTTTTTT
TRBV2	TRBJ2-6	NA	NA	CASNSGANVLTF	TGTGCCAGCAACTCTGGGGCCAACGTCCTGACTTTC
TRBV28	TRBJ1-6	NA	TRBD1	CASGPGTGGSPLHF	TGTGCCAGCGGACCCGGGACAGGGGGCTCACCCCTCCACTTT
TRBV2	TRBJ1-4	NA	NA	CASSLPRRPNEKLFF	TGTGCCAGCAGTTTACCCCGGAGGCCTAATGAAAAACTGTTTTTT
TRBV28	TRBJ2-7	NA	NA	CASSLLAQGRSLGYEQYF	TGTGCCAGCAGTTTACTGGCACAGGGGAGGAGTTTAGGCTACGAGCAGTACTTC
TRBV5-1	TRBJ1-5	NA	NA	CASSLAGRGNQPQHF	TGCGCCAGCAGCTTGGCCGGACGGGGTAATCAGCCCCAGCATTTT
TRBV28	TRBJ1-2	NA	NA	CASSFGGSYGYTF	TGTGCCAGCAGTTTTGGGGGTTCCTATGGCTACACCTTC
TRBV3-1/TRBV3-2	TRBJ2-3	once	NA	CASSQDPGFTDTQYF	TGTGCCAGCAGCCAAGATCCCGGTTTCACAGATACGCAGTATTTT
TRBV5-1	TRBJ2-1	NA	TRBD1	CASSYDRGGYNEQFF	TGCGCCAGCAGCTATGACAGGGGGGGTTACAATGAGCAGTTCTTC
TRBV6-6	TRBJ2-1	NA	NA	CASSYSRGGRNEQFF	TGTGCCAGCAGTTACTCTAGGGGGGGGCGCAATGAGCAGTTCTTC
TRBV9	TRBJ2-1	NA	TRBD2	CASSLRTSGVGNEQFF	TGTGCCAGCAGCCTGAGGACTAGCGGGGTAGGTAATGAGCAGTTCTTC
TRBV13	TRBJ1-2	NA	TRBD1	CASSLGLGTGSGYTF	TGTGCCAGCAGCTTAGGGCTAGGGACAGGGTCCGGCTACACCTTC
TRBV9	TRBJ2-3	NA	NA	CASSVGTSTDTQYF	TGTGCCAGCAGCGTAGGAACGAGCACAGATACGCAGTATTTT
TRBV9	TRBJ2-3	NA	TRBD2	CASSTRWGGTDTQYF	TGTGCCAGCAGCACCCGATGGGGGGGGACAGATACGCAGTATTTT
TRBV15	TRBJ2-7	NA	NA	CATSRQESYEQYF	TGTGCCACCAGCAGACAGGAGTCCTACGAGCAGTACTTC
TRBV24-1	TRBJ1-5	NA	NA	CATSDLAIDQPQHF	TGTGCCACCAGTGACCTGGCGATCGATCAGCCCCAGCATTTT
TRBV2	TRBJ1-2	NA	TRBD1	CASSGLTGGQGAYTF	TGTGCCAGCAGTGGGTTGACGGGCGGACAGGGAGCCTACACCTTC
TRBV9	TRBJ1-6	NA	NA	CASSPSSYNSPLHF	TGTGCCAGCAGCCCCAGCTCCTATAATTCACCCCTCCACTTT
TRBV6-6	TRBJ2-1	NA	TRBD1	CASKLGTAYNEQFF	TGTGCCAGCAAGCTTGGGACAGCTTACAATGAGCAGTTCTTC
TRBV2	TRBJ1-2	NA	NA	CASSVAGFYGYTF	TGTGCCAGCAGTGTAGCGGGATTCTATGGCTACACCTTC
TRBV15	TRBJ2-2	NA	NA	CATSRGEQAGELFF	TGTGCCACCAGCAGAGGGGAACAGGCCGGGGAGCTGTTTTTT
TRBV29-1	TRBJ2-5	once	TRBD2	CSVGRGEPETQYF	TGCAGCGTTGGACGGGGGGAACCGGAGACCCAGTACTTC
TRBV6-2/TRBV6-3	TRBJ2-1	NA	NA	CASSYNRDSYNEQFF	TGTGCCAGCAGTTACAACCGGGATTCCTACAATGAGCAGTTCTTC
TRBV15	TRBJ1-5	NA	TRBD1	CATSPRPTGREEPQHF	TGTGCCACCAGCCCTCGCCCGACAGGGAGGGAGGAACCCCAGCATTTT
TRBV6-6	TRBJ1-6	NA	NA	CASLTTLRQNSPLHF	TGTGCCAGCCTAACCACGCTACGACAGAATTCACCCCTCCACTTT
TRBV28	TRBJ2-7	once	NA	CASSFLRGSYEQYF	TGTGCCAGCAGTTTCCTTCGGGGGTCCTACGAGCAGTACTTC
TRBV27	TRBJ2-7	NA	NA	CASSPGPQAPYEQYF	TGTGCCAGCAGTCCGGGACCCCAGGCCCCCTACGAGCAGTACTTC
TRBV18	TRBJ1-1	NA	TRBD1	CASSPGQTEAFF	TGTGCCAGCTCGCCGGGACAGACTGAAGCTTTCTTT